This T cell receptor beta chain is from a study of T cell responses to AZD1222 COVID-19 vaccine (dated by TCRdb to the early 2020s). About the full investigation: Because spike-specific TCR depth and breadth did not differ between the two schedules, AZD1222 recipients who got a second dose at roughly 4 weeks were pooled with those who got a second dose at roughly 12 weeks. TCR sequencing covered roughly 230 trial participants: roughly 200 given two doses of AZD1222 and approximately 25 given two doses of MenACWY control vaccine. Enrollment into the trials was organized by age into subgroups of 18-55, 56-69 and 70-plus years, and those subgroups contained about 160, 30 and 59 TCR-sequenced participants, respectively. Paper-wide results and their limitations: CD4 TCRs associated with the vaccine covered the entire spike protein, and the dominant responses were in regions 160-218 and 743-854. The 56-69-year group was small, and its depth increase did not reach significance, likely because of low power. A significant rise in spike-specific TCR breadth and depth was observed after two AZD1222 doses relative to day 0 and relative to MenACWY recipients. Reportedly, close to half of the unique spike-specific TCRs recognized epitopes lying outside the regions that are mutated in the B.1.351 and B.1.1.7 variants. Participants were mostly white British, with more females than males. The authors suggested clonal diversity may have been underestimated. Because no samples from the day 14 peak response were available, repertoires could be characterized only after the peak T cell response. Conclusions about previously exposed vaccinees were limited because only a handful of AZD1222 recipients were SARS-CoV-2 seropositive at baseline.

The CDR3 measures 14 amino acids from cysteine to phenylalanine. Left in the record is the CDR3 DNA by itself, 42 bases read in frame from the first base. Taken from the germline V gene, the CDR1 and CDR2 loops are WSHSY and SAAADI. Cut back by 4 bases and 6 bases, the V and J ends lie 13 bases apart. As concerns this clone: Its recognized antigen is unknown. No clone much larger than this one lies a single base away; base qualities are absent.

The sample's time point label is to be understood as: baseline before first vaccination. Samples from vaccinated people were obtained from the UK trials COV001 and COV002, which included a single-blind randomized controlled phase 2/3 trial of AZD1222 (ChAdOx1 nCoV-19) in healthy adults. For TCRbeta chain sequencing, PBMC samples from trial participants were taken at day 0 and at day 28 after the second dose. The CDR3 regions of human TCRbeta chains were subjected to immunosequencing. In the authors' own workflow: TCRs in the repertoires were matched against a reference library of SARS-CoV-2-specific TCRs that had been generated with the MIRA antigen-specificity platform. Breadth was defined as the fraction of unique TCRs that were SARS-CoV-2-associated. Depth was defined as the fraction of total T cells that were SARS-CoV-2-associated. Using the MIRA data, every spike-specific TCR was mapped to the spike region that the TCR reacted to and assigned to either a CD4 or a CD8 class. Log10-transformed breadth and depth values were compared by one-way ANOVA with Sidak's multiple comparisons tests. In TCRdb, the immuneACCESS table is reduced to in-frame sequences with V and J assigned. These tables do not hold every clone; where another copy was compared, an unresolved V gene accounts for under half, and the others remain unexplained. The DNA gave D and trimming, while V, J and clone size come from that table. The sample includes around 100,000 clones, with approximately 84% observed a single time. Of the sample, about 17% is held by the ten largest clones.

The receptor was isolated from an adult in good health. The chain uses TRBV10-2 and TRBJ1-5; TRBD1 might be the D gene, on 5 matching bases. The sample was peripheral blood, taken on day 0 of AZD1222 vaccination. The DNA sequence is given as TGCGCCAGCAGTGTTACATCGGGGGGTCAGCCCCAGCATTTT. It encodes CASSVTSGGQPQHF.